These 16 T cell receptor beta chains came from one sample sequenced in a study of cytomegalovirus exposure and HLA in healthy donors. The PCR was carried out with 60 Vbeta primers and 13 Jbeta primers. The repertoire was sequenced with immunoSEQ multiplex PCR; TCRdb's copy has only in-frame clones and lacks some. The data show 65,000 to 85,000 clones, 86% seen once. Material for sequencing was PBMCs. The receptors shown here come from a woman in her 30s in good health and CMV-seronegative.

The chain has TRBV5-1 and TRBJ1-3; D ambiguous. V lost 4 bases to trimming and J lost 1 base, with 6 bases between them. The CDR3 extends over 13 amino acids. Germline CDR1 SGHRS, CDR2 YFSETQ. CDR3 nucleotides: TGCGCCAGCAGCCCAGAATCTGGAAACACCATATATTTT. Its translation: CASSPESGNTIYF.

This sequence joins TRBV5-1 and TRBJ2-7; 10 bases line up with TRBD1. J lost 3 bases, V lost 0 bases, and 6 bases had no gene match. The CDR3 loop spans 16 amino acids. Per the germline V gene, CDR1 is SGHRS and CDR2 is YFSETQ. Written as DNA, the CDR3 is TGCGCCAGCAGCTTGGTAGGGACAGGGGATGGCTACGAGCAGTACTTC. It yields the protein CASSLVGTGDGYEQYF.

The J gene is TRBJ1-2, the V gene TRBV27; TRBD1 is a possible D gene (6 bases). CDR3 length: 16 residues. Germline V gene data show CDR1 as MNHEY and CDR2 as SMNVEV (reference sequence). Trimming took off 1 base at V and 7 bases at J, with 19 bases between the two ends. The DNA of the CDR3 is TGTGCCAGCAGTTTATGGTCCGGTGTGGGGGCAGGTGGCTACACCTTC. This codes for CASSLWSGVGAGGYTF.

The chain carries TRBV19 and TRBJ1-2, with 8 bases aligning to TRBD1. The V segment lost 5 bases and the J segment 5 bases; nucleotides outside the gene matches: 7. CDR3 length: 14 residues. Germline CDR1 LNHDA, CDR2 SQIVND (reference sequence). The CDR3 region has the DNA TGTGCCAGTAGTGCCAACCGGGACAGGTATGGCTACACCTTC. Protein: CASSANRDRYGYTF. Variable domain in full (rest from reference TRBV19 and TRBJ1-2): DGGITQSPKYLFRKEGQNVTLSCEQNLNHDAMYWYRQDPGQGLRLIYYSQIVNDFQKGDIAEGYSVSREKKESFPLTVTSAQKNPTAFYLCASSANRDRYGYTFGSGTRLTVV.

The CDR3 DNA sequence: TGTGCCAGCAGCCGACCGGGACTAGCGGGAGGAAATGAGCAGTTCTTC. Amino acids: CASSRPGLAGGNEQFF. The J gene is TRBJ2-1, the V gene TRBV4-2; 15 nucleotides align to TRBD2. The CDR3 has 16 residues. V dropped 4 bases and J dropped 7; count of bases not matched to a gene: 5. In germline, CDR1 is LGHNA, CDR2 YNFKEQ.

The rearrangement joins TRBV4-1 to TRBJ2-2; 9 bases line up with TRBD2. The CDR3 sequence is 18 residues long. Germline V gene lookup returns CDR1 MGHRA and CDR2 YSYEKL. V was clipped by 0 bases and J by 6 bases; unmatched bases: 11. The CDR3 bases are TGCGCCAGCAGCCAAGATATGGCTAGCGGGATCCTAGCCGGGGAGCTGTTTTTT. Protein: CASSQDMASGILAGELFF.

This clone was picked up one time. The genes are TRBV11-3 and TRBJ2-7, with TRBD2 identical over 12 bases. The CDR3 consists of 15 residues. The V gene's germline CDR1 is SGHNT and CDR2 YENEEA. With V trimmed by 4 bases and J by 13 bases, 14 bases remained unmatched. CDR3 nucleotides: TGTGCCAGCAGCTCTGAACCGGGACTAGCGGGTCGTGGATACTTC. Protein sequence: CASSSEPGLAGRGYF.

The chain recombines TRBV28 with TRBJ1-5; D call uncertain. Germline V gene sequence: CDR1 MDHEN, CDR2 SYDVKM. V was trimmed by 1 base and J by 3 bases, leaving 10 bases between them. This CDR3 is 15 amino acids long. CDR3 in DNA: TGTGCCAGCAGTTTATCGGCGGGATACAATCAGCCCCAGCATTTT. Translated: CASSLSAGYNQPQHF.

This chain connects TRBV19 to TRBJ2-4, with 9 bases that match TRBD1. Germline trimming cut 3 bases from V and 5 bases from J; bases unmatched to any gene: 5. The CDR3 loop spans 15 amino acids. Per the germline V gene, CDR1 is LNHDA and CDR2 is SQIVND (reference sequence). The CDR3 loop is CASSIGTGIQNIQYF. CDR3 DNA: TGTGCCAGTAGTATCGGGACAGGGATCCAAAACATTCAGTACTTC.

The chain combines TRBV7-9 with TRBJ1-2; a weak D match, TRBD1 (5 bases). Germline assignment: CDR1 SEHNR and CDR2 FQNEAQ (reference sequence). The length of the CDR3 is 13 residues. Deletions cut 1 base from V and 6 bases from J, with 9 bases between. CDR3 sequence (DNA): TGTGCCAGCAGCTTAGAACAGGTCGATGGCTACACCTTC. It yields the protein CASSLEQVDGYTF.

The chain carries TRBV2 and TRBJ2-2, with 9 nucleotides matching TRBD2. The CDR3 is 15 amino acids. V lost 7 bases, J lost 1 base, and 4 bases stayed unmatched. Germline V gene sequence: CDR1 SNHLY, CDR2 FYNNEI. This chain's CDR3 is CASKNSGGNTGELFF. As DNA, the CDR3 is TGTGCCAGCAAAAATAGCGGGGGGAACACCGGGGAGCTGTTTTTT. Combining the CDR3 with reference TRBV2 and TRBJ2-2 gives the whole variable domain EPEVTQTPSHQVTQMGQEVILRCVPISNHLYFYWYRQILGQKVEFLVSFYNNEISEKSEIFDDQFSVERPDGSNFTLKIRSTKLEDSAMYFCASKNSGGNTGELFFGEGSRLTVL.

V is TRBV9 and J is TRBJ2-7, with D possibly TRBD2 on 5 matching bases. The CDR3 sequence is 15 residues long. The V gene lost 2 bases and the J gene lost 0 bases, with 12 bases spanning the gap. The germline CDR1 and CDR2 sequences are SGDLS and YYNGEE. Here the CDR3 reads CASSVSGKGSYEQYF. Written as DNA, the CDR3 is TGTGCCAGCAGCGTCTCGGGGAAGGGCTCCTACGAGCAGTACTTC.

The J gene is TRBJ2-5, the V gene TRBV27; D gene ambiguous. The CDR3 runs to 13 residues. Per germline, CDR1 MNHEY and CDR2 SMNVEV (reference sequence). V shed 10 bases and J shed 0 bases, with 12 bases lying between them. The DNA of the CDR3 is TGTGCCACCACGACTCAGAACCAAGAGACCCAGTACTTC. It encodes CATTTQNQETQYF.

The chain is built from TRBV9 and TRBJ2-7, with D perhaps TRBD2 (5 bases). This CDR3 is built from 15 residues. Trimming left V 0 bases short and J 0 bases short, with 10 bases between. Germline V gene sequence: CDR1 SGDLS, CDR2 YYNGEE. The CDR3 is CASSVGVGGSYEQYF. The DNA of the CDR3 is TGTGCCAGCAGCGTAGGGGTCGGAGGCTCCTACGAGCAGTACTTC. The whole variable domain, remainder taken from reference TRBV9 and TRBJ2-7, is DSGVTQTPKHLITATGQRVTLRCSPRSGDLSVYWYQQSLDQGLQFLIQYYNGEERAKGNILERFSAQQFPDLHSELNLSSLELGDSALYFCASSVGVGGSYEQYFGPGTRLTVT.

The V and J genes are TRBV5-5 and TRBJ2-3, with 9 bases matching TRBD2. Trimming at V came to 3 bases and at J to 3 bases, leaving 8 bases not matched to a gene. CDR3 length equals 16 residues. Germline V gene sequence: CDR1 SGHKS, CDR2 YYEKEE (reference sequence). In DNA, the CDR3 is TGTGCCAGCAGCTCGGAAAGACTAGCGGCGACAGATACGCAGTATTTT. It is translated as CASSSERLAATDTQYF.

This chain links TRBV5-4 with TRBJ2-1; 10 bases map to TRBD2. The V segment lost 4 bases and the J segment 7 bases; nucleotides outside the gene matches: 11. The CDR3 runs 16 residues. Germline CDR1 reads SGHNT; CDR2 reads YYREEE (reference sequence). The CDR3 here is CASSIKSGRATNEQFF. For the CDR3, the DNA is TGTGCCAGCAGCATAAAAAGCGGGAGGGCGACGAATGAGCAGTTCTTC.